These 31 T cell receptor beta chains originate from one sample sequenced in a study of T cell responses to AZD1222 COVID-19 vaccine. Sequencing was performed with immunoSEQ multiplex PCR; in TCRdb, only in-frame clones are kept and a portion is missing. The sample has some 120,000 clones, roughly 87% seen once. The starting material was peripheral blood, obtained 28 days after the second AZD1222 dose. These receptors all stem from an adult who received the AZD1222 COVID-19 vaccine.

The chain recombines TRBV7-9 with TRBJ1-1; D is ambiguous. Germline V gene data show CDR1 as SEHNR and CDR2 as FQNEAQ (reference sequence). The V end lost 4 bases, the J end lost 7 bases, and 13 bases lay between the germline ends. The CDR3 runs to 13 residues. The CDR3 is CASSSLVADEAFF. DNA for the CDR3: TGTGCCAGCAGCTCTCTAGTGGCAGATGAAGCTTTCTTT.

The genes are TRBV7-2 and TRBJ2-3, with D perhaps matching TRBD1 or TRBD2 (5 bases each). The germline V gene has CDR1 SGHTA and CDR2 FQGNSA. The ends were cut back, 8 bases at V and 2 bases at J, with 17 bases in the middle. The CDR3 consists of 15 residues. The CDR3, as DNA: TGTGCCAGCGGGGACGGGACCTATCCCACAGATACGCAGTATTTT. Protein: CASGDGTYPTDTQYF.

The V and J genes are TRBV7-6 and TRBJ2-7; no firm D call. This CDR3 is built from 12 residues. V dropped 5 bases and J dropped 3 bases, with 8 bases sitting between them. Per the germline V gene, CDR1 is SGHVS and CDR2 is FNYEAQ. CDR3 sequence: CASSPGNYEQYF. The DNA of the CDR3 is TGTGCCAGCAGCCCGGGCAACTACGAGCAGTACTTC.

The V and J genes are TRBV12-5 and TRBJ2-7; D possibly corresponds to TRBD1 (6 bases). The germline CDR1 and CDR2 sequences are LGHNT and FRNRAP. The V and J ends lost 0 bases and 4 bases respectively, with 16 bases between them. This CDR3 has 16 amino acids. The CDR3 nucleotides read TGTGCTAGTGGTTTGGTCCGGGACACCCTACCTTACGAGCAGTACTTC. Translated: CASGLVRDTLPYEQYF.

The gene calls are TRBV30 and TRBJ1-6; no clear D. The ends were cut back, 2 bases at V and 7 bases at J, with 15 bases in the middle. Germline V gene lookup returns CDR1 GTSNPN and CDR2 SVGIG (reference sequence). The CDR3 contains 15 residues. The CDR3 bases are TGTGCCTGGAGTATCGATGGGCCCTCGAATTCACCCCTCCACTTT. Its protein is CAWSIDGPSNSPLHF. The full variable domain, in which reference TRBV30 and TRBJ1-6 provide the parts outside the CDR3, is SQTIHQWPATLVQPVGSPLSLECTVEGTSNPNLYWYRQAAGRGLQLLFYSVGIGQISSEVPQNLSASRPQDRQFILSSKKLLLSDSGFYLCAWSIDGPSNSPLHFGNGTRLTVT.

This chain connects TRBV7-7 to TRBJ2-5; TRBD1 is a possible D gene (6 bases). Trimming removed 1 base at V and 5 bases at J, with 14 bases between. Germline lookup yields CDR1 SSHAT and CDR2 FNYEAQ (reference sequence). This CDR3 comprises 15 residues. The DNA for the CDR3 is TGTGCCAGCAGCTTAGGACAACAGGGATGGGAGACCCAGTACTTC. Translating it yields CASSLGQQGWETQYF.

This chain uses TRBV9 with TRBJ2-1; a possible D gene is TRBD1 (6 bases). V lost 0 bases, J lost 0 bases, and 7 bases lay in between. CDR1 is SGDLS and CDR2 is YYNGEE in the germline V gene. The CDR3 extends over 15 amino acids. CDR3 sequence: CASSVDRASYNEQFF. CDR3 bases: TGTGCCAGCAGCGTAGACAGGGCCTCCTACAATGAGCAGTTCTTC.

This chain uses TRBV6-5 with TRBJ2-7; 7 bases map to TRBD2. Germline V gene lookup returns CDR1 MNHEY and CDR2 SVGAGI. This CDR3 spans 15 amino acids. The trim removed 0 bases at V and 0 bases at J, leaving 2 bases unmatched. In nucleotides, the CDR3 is TGTGCCAGCAGTTACTCGGGAGGGAGCTCCTACGAGCAGTACTTC. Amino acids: CASSYSGGSSYEQYF.

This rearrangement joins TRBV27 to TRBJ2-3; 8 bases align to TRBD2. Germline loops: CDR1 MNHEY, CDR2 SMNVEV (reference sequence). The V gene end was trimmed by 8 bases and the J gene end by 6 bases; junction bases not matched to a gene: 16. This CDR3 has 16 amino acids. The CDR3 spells CASLPGGARARDTQYF. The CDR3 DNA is TGTGCCAGCCTACCCGGGGGGGCGAGGGCTAGGGATACGCAGTATTTT.

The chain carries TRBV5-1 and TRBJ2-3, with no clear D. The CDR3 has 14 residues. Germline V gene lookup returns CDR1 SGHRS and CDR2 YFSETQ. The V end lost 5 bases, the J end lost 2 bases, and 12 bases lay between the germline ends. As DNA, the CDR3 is TGCGCCAGCAGGTCTGGGTTCCTCACAGATACGCAGTATTTT. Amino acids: CASRSGFLTDTQYF.

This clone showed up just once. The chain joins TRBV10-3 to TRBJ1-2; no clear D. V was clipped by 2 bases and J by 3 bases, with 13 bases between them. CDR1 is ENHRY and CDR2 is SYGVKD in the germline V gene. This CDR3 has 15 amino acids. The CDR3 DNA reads TGTGCCATCAGTGAGAATGAGGGAGGAGACTATGGCTACACCTTC. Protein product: CAISENEGGDYGYTF.

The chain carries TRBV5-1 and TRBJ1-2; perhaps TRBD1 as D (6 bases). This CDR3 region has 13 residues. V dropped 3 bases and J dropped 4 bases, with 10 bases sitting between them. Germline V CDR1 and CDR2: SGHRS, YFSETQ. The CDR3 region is CASSSQGSYGYTF. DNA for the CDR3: TGCGCCAGCAGCTCACAGGGTAGCTATGGCTACACCTTC.

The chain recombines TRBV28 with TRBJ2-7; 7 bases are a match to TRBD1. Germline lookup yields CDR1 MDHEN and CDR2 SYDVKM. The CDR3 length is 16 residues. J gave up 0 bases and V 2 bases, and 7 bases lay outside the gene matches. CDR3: CASSLGTAPYSYEQYF. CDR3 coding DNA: TGTGCCAGCAGTTTAGGGACAGCCCCCTACTCCTACGAGCAGTACTTC.

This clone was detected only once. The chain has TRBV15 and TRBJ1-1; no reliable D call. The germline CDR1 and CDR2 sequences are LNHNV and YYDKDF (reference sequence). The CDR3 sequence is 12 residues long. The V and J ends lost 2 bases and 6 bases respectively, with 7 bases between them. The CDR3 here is CATSRWVSEAFF. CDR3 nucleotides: TGTGCCACCAGCAGATGGGTTTCTGAAGCTTTCTTT.

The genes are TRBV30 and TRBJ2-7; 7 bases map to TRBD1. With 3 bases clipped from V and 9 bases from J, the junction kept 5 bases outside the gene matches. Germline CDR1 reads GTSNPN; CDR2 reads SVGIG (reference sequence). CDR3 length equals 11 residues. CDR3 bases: TGTGCCTGGAGGACAGGGTCGGTGCAGTACTTC. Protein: CAWRTGSVQYF.

In DNA form, the CDR3 reads TGTGCCTGGAGGGATAAGGGGAATCAGCCCCAGCATTTT. It translates to CAWRDKGNQPQHF. The chain uses TRBV30 and TRBJ1-5; weak D call: TRBD1 (5 bases). The CDR3 covers 13 residues. Per the germline V gene, CDR1 is GTSNPN and CDR2 is SVGIG (reference sequence). The V end was cut by 3 bases, the J end by 4 bases, with 10 bases between.

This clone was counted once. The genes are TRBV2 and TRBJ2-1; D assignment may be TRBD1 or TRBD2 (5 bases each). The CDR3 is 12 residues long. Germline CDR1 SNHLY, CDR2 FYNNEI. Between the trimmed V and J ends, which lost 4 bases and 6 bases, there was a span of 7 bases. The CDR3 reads CASSGDGNEQFF. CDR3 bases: TGTGCCAGCAGTGGGGACGGCAATGAGCAGTTCTTC.

CDR3 DNA: TGTGCCAGCAGCCTCCAGGGGGCGCGTGCCACCGGGGAGCTGTTTTTT. This codes for CASSLQGARATGELFF. The V call is TRBV5-6, the J call TRBJ2-2; 8 nucleotides match TRBD1. CDR3 length equals 16 residues. Per the germline V gene, CDR1 is SGHDT and CDR2 is YYEEEE. The ends lost 4 bases at V and 4 bases at J; junction bases unmatched: 9.

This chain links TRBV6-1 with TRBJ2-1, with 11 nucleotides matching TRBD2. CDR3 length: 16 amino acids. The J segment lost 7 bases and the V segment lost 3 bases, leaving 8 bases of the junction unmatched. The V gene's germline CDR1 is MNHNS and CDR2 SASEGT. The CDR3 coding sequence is TGTGCCAGCAGTGATTGGCTAGCGGGAGGACCGAATGAGCAGTTCTTC. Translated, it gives CASSDWLAGGPNEQFF.

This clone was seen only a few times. The CDR3 is CASSLYEGGYTF. The CDR3 DNA sequence: TGCGCCAGCAGCTTGTATGAGGGTGGCTACACCTTC. The chain links TRBV5-1 to TRBJ1-2; D is ambiguous. Germline V CDR1 and CDR2: SGHRS, YFSETQ. CDR3 size: 12 residues. With 1 base removed from V and 7 bases from J, the gap between germline ends came to 8 bases. The variable domain in full, completed from reference TRBV5-1 and TRBJ1-2, reads KAGVTQTPRYLIKTRGQQVTLSCSPISGHRSVSWYQQTPGQGLQFLFEYFSETQRNKGNFPGRFSGRQFSNSRSEMNVSTLELGDSALYLCASSLYEGGYTFGSGTRLTVV.

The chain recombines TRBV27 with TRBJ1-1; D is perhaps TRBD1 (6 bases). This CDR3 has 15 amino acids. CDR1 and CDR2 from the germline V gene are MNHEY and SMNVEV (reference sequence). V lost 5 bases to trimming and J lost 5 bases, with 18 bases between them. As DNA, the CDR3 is TGTGCCAGCAGTCACCACTCCAGGGGAAGGACTGAAGCTTTCTTT. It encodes CASSHHSRGRTEAFF.

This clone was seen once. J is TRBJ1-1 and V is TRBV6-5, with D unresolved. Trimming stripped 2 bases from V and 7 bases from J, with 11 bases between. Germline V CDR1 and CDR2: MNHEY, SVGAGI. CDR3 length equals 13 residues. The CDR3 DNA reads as TGTGCCAGCAGTTACGCAGGCCAAATTGAAGCTTTCTTT. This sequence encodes CASSYAGQIEAFF.

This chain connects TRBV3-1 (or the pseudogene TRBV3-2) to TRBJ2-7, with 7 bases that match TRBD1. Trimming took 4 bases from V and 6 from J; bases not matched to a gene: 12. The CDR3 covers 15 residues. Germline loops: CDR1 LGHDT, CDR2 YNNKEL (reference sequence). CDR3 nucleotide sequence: TGTGCCAGCAGCCTCTCCGACAGGGCGGGCTCCGAGCAGTACTTC. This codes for CASSLSDRAGSEQYF.

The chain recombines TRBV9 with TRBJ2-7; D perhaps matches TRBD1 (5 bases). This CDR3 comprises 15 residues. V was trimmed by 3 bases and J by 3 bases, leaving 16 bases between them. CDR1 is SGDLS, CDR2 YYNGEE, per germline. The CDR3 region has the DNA TGTGCCAGCAGCGCACACGAAGGACAAGGCTACGAGCAGTACTTC. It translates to CASSAHEGQGYEQYF.

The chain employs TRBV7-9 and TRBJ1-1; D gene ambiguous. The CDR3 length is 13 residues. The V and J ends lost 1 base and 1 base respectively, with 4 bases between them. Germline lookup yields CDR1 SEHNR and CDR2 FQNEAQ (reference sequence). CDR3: CASSLGRNTEAFF. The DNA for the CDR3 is TGTGCCAGCAGCTTAGGGAGGAACACTGAAGCTTTCTTT.

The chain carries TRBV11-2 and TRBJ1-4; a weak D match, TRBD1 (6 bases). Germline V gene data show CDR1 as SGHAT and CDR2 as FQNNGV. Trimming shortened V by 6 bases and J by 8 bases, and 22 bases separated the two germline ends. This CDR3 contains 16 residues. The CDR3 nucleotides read TGTGCCAGCAGTCAAGGAGATAGGGGGGCTCGAGAAAAACTGTTTTTT. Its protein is CASSQGDRGAREKLFF.

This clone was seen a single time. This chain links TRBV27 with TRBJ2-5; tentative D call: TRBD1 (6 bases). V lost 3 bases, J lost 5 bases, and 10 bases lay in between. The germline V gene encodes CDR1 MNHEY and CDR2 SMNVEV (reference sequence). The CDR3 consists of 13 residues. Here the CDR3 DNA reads TGTGCCAGCAGTTTCAGGGGCCGGGAGACCCAGTACTTC. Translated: CASSFRGRETQYF.

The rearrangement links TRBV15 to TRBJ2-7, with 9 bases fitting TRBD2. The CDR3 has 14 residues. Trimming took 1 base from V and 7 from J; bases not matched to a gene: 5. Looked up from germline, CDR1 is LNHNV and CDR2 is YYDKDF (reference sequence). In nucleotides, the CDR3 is TGTGCCACCAGCAGAGGGGCTAGCGGGATAGAGCAGTACTTC. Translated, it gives CATSRGASGIEQYF.

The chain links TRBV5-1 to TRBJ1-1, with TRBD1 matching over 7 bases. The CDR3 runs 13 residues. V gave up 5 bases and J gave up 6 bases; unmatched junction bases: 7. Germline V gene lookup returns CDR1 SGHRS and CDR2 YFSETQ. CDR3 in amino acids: CASRQGIQSEAFF. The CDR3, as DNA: TGCGCCAGCAGACAGGGGATCCAGTCTGAAGCTTTCTTT.

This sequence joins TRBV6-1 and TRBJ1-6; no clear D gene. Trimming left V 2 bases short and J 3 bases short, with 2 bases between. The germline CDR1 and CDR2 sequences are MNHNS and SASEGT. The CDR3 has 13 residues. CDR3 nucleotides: TGTGCCAGCAGTGAACACTATAATTCACCCCTCCACTTT. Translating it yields CASSEHYNSPLHF.

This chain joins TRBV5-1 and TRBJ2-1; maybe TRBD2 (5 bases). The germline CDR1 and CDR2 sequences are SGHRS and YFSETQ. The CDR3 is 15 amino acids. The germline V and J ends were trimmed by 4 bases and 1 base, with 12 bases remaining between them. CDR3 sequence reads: CASSVLAQSYNEQFF. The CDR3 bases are TGCGCCAGCAGCGTCCTAGCCCAATCCTACAATGAGCAGTTCTTC.